The source of this TCR beta chain is a study of control samples from healthy donors and cancer patients. Produced via immunoSEQ multiplex PCR; TCRdb's table is partial and in-frame only. The sample contains roughly 120,000 clones, over 90% of which appear only once. Source material: blood. The TCR comes from a man aged 25-40 years in good health.

Here the CDR3 DNA reads TGTGCCAGCAGCCCGACAGAGAACACTGAAGCTTTCTTT. Amino acids: CASSPTENTEAFF. V and J are TRBV2 and TRBJ1-1; D possibly corresponds to TRBD1 (5 bases). Trimming took 6 bases from V and 1 from J, leaving 9 bases between them. CDR3 length: 13 amino acids. The germline CDR1 and CDR2 sequences are SNHLY and FYNNEI.